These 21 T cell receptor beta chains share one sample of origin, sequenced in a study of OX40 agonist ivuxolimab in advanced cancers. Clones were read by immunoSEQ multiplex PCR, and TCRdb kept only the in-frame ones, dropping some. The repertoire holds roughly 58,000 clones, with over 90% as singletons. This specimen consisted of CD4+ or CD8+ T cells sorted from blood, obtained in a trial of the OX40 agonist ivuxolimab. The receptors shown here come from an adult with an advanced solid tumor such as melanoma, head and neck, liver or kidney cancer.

CDR3 sequence (DNA): TGTGCCAGCTCACCGCGAGGTCTAGCGGGAGTCGAGCAGTACTTC. Encoded protein: CASSPRGLAGVEQYF. The chain is built from TRBV18 and TRBJ2-7; 10 bases are a match to TRBD2. Germline CDR1 reads KGHSH; CDR2 reads LQKENI. The junction had 8 bases not matched to a gene; V was cut back by 3 bases and J by 6 bases. The CDR3 is 15 residues long.

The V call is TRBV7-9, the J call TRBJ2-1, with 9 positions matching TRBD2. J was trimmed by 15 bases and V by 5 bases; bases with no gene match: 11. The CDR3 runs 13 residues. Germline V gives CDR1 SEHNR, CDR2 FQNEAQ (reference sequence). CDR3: CASSGRTSVYMFF. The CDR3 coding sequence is TGTGCCAGCAGCGGAAGGACTAGCGTTTATATGTTCTTC.

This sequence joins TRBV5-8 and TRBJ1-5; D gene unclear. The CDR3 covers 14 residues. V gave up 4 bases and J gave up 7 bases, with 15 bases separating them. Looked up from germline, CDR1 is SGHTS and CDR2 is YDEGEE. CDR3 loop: CASSTPDFPQPQHF. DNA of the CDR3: TGTGCCAGCAGCACGCCGGACTTCCCCCAGCCCCAGCATTTT.

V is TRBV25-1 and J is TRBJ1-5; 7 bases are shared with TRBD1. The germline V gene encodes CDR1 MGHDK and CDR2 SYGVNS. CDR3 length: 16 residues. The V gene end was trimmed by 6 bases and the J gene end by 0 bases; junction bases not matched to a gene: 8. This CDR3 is CASRPPDRHSNQPQHF. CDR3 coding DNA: TGTGCCAGCAGGCCCCCGGACAGGCATAGCAATCAGCCCCAGCATTTT.

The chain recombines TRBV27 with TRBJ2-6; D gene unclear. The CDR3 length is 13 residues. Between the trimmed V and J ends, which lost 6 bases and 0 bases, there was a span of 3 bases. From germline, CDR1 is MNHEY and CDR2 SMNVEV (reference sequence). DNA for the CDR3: TGTGCCAGCAGCTACTCTGGGGCCAACGTCCTGACTTTC. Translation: CASSYSGANVLTF.

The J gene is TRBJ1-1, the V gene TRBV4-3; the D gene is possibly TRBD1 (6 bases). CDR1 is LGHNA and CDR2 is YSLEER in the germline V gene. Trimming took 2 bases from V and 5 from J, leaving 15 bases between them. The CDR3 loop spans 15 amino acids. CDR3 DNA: TGCGCCAGCAGCCAAACCGCCAGGGGAAGAACTGAAGCTTTCTTT. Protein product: CASSQTARGRTEAFF.

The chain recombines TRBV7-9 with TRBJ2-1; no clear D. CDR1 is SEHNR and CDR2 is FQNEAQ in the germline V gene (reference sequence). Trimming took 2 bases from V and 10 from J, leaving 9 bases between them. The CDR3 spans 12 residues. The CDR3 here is CASSLNPIEQFF. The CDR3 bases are TGTGCCAGCAGCTTAAACCCAATCGAGCAGTTCTTC.

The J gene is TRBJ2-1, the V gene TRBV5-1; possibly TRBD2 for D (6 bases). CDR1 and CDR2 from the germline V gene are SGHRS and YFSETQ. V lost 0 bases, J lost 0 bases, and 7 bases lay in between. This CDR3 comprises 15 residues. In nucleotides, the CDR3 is TGCGCCAGCAGCTTGGACGGGAGCTCCTACAATGAGCAGTTCTTC. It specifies CASSLDGSSYNEQFF.

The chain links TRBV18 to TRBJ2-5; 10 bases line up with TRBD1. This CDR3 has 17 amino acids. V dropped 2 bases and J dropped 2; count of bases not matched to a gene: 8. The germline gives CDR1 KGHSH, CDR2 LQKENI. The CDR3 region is CASSPIGTGDLQETQYF. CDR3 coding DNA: TGTGCCAGCTCACCAATCGGGACAGGGGACTTACAAGAGACCCAGTACTTC.

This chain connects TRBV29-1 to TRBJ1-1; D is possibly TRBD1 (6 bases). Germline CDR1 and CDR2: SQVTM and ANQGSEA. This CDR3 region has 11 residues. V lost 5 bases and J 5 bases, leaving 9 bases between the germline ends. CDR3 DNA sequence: TGCAGCGTTCCGAGGGGGACTGAAGCTTTCTTT. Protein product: CSVPRGTEAFF.

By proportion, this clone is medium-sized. DNA of the CDR3: TGTGCCAGCAGTGACGGACAGGGGGACACCGGGGAGCTGTTTTTT. This encodes CASSDGQGDTGELFF. V is TRBV6-4 and J is TRBJ2-2; 10 bases map to TRBD1. V was pared by 2 bases and J by 3 bases, with 0 bases of the junction left unmatched. CDR1 and CDR2 (germline): MRHNA, SNTAGT. The CDR3 loop spans 15 amino acids.

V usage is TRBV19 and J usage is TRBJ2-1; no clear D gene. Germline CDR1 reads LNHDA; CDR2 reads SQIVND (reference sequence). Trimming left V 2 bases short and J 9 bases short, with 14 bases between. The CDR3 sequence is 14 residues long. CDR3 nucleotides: TGTGCCAGTAGTATAAGCGACACACCCATTGAGCAGTTCTTC. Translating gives CASSISDTPIEQFF.

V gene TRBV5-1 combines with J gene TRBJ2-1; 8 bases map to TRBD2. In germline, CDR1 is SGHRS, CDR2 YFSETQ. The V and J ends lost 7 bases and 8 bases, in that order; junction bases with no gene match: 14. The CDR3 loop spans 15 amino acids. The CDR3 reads CASGLEAGGGDEQFF. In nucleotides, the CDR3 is TGCGCCAGCGGTTTGGAGGCGGGAGGAGGCGATGAGCAGTTCTTC. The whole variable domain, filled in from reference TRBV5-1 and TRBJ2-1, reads KAGVTQTPRYLIKTRGQQVTLSCSPISGHRSVSWYQQTPGQGLQFLFEYFSETQRNKGNFPGRFSGRQFSNSRSEMNVSTLELGDSALYLCASGLEAGGGDEQFFGPGTRLTVL.

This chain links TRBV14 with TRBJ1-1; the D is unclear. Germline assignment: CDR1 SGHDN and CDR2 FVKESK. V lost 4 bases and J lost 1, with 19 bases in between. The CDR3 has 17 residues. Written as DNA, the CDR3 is TGTGCCAGCAGCCCAAGGAGAAGCCTCTCGGCGAACACTGAAGCTTTCTTT. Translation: CASSPRRSLSANTEAFF.

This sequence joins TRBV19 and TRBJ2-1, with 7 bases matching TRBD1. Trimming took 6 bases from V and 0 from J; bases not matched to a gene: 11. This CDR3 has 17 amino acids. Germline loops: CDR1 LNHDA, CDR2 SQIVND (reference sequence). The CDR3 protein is CASSLGTVQSSYNEQFF. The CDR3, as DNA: TGTGCCAGTAGCTTGGGGACAGTGCAGAGCTCCTACAATGAGCAGTTCTTC.

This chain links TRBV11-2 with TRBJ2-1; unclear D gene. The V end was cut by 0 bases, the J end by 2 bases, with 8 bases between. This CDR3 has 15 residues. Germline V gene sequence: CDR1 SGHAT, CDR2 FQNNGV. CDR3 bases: TGTGCCAGCAGCTTAGATCGGGCAACCTACAATGAGCAGTTCTTC. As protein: CASSLDRATYNEQFF.

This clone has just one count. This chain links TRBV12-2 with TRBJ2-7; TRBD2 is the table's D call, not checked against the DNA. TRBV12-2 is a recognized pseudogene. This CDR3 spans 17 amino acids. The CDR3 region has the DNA TGTGCAAGTATGCAGGATGGGTGCGGGAGCGACTTCTACGAGCAGTACTTC. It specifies CASMQDGCGSDFYEQYF.

CDR3: CASTRGDYTDTQYF. CDR3 nucleotide sequence: TGTGCCAGCACCCGGGGGGACTACACAGATACGCAGTATTTT. The chain carries TRBV2 and TRBJ2-3; TRBD2 matches 7 bases. The germline gives CDR1 SNHLY, CDR2 FYNNEI. J was trimmed by 2 bases and V by 7 bases; bases with no gene match: 6. The CDR3 contains 14 residues.

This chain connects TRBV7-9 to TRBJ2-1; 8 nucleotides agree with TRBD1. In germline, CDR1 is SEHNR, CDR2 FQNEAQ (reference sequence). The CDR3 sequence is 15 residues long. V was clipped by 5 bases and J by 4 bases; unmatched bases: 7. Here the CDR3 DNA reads TGTGCCAGCAGCGATCTGACAGGGGAGTACAATGAGCAGTTCTTC. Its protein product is CASSDLTGEYNEQFF. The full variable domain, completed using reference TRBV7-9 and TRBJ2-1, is DTGVSQNPRHKITKRGQNVTFRCDPISEHNRLYWYRQTLGQGPEFLTYFQNEAQLEKSRLLSDRFSAERPKGSFSTLEIQRTEQGDSAMYLCASSDLTGEYNEQFFGPGTRLTVL.

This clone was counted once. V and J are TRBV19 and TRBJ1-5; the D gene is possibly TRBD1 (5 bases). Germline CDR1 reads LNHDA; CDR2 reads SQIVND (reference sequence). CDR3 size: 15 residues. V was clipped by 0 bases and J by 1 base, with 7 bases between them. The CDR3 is CASSIDQGSNQPQHF. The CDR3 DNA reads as TGTGCCAGTAGTATAGATCAGGGAAGCAATCAGCCCCAGCATTTT.

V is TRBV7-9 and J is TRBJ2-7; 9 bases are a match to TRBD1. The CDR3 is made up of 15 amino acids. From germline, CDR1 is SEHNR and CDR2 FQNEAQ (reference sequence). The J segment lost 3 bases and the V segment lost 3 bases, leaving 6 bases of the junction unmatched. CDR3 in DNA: TGTGCCAGCAGCTTCTCCACGGGACAGGGCTACGAGCAGTACTTC. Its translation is CASSFSTGQGYEQYF.